Below, 23 T cell receptor beta chains from the same sample are listed, as sequenced in a study of cytomegalovirus exposure and HLA in healthy donors. Primers: 60 Vbeta forward and 13 Jbeta reverse. This table comes from immunoSEQ multiplex PCR, and its TCRdb copy is limited to in-frame clones, with some not included. The sample holds roughly 160,000 clones, 60% to 80% seen once. Specimen: PBMCs. Every receptor here comes from a man aged 45-65 years in good health and CMV-seropositive.

The CDR3 sequence: CASTPSRQTYEQYF. The CDR3 DNA reads as TGTGCCAGCACCCCCTCGAGGCAGACCTACGAGCAGTACTTC. The V and J genes are TRBV2 and TRBJ2-7; D is unclear. Germline V gene lookup returns CDR1 SNHLY and CDR2 FYNNEI. V was pared by 7 bases and J by 2 bases, with 15 bases between. The CDR3 runs to 14 residues.

The V and J genes are TRBV4-1 and TRBJ1-1; 8 bases are shared with TRBD1. J gave up 11 bases and V 1 base, and 12 bases lay outside the gene matches. The CDR3 is made up of 15 amino acids. Germline-derived CDR1 and CDR2 are MGHRA and YSYEKL. The CDR3 loop is CASSQVGDRHSGAFF. The CDR3 region has the DNA TGCGCCAGCAGCCAAGTAGGGGACAGGCACTCAGGGGCTTTCTTT.

This clone was counted between two and nine times. This sequence joins TRBV28 and TRBJ2-1; 9 bases are a match to TRBD2. The V segment lost 6 bases and the J segment 4 bases; nucleotides outside the gene matches: 7. The CDR3 length is 15 residues. The germline V gene has CDR1 MDHEN and CDR2 SYDVKM. The CDR3 loop is CASSPRGGVYNEQFF. CDR3 sequence (DNA): TGTGCCAGCAGCCCGCGGGGGGGCGTTTACAATGAGCAGTTCTTC. Filled out from reference TRBV28 and TRBJ2-1, the complete variable domain reads DVKVTQSSRYLVKRTGEKVFLECVQDMDHENMFWYRQDPGLGLRLIYFSYDVKMKEKGDIPEGYSVSREKKERFSLILESASTNQTSMYLCASSPRGGVYNEQFFGPGTRLTVL.

The chain joins TRBV9 to TRBJ1-6, with D possibly matching TRBD1 (6 bases). V shed 4 bases and J shed 7 bases, with 9 bases lying between them. Per germline, CDR1 SGDLS and CDR2 YYNGEE. This CDR3 is 13 amino acids long. In DNA, the CDR3 is TGTGCCAGCAGCACAGGGAGCAATTCACCCCTCCACTTT. Its protein is CASSTGSNSPLHF.

In its sample, this clone is medium-sized. The V gene is TRBV6-1, the J gene TRBJ1-1; D might be TRBD1 (6 bases). This CDR3 comprises 13 residues. Germline CDR1 reads MNHNS; CDR2 reads SASEGT. The V end was cut by 5 bases, the J end by 2 bases, with 9 bases between. DNA of the CDR3: TGTGCCAGCAGTTGGGGACAAAACACTGAAGCTTTCTTT. This encodes CASSWGQNTEAFF.

This clone has only one observation. This chain joins TRBV9 and TRBJ2-3, with 9 positions matching TRBD2. Per germline, CDR1 SGDLS and CDR2 YYNGEE. With V trimmed by 4 bases and J by 2 bases, 14 bases remained unmatched. The CDR3 contains 18 residues. The DNA of the CDR3 is TGTGCCAGCAGCCTCCCCCTAGAGAGGGGACTAGCCACAGATACGCAGTATTTT. It specifies CASSLPLERGLATDTQYF.

J is TRBJ2-2 and V is TRBV7-6, with TRBD1 identical over 8 bases. This CDR3 has 17 residues. Germline loops: CDR1 SGHVS, CDR2 FNYEAQ. The junction had 7 bases not matched to a gene; V was cut back by 3 bases and J by 1 base. The CDR3: CASSFPDRGWNTGELFF. Written as DNA, the CDR3 is TGTGCCAGCAGCTTCCCTGACAGGGGATGGAACACCGGGGAGCTGTTTTTT.

V usage is TRBV9 and J usage is TRBJ1-1; possible D gene TRBD1, 5 bases. The CDR3 covers 14 residues. Germline CDR1 SGDLS, CDR2 YYNGEE. Between the trimmed V and J ends, which lost 4 bases and 8 bases, there was a span of 18 bases. The CDR3 DNA follows: TGTGCCAGCAGCATCCTGGGTAGGGGATCCGAAGCTTTCTTT. It encodes CASSILGRGSEAFF.

The rearrangement links TRBV4-1 to TRBJ2-7, with 9 nucleotides matching TRBD1. V was pared by 2 bases and J by 2 bases, with 4 bases of the junction left unmatched. There are 15 residues in the CDR3. The germline gives CDR1 MGHRA, CDR2 YSYEKL. The CDR3, as DNA: TGCGCCAGCAGCCAATCCGGGACAGGGACCTACGAGCAGTACTTC. This sequence encodes CASSQSGTGTYEQYF.

This chain connects TRBV11-2 to TRBJ1-2; D not certain. The CDR3 runs to 13 residues. Germline lookup yields CDR1 SGHAT and CDR2 FQNNGV. The V end lost 2 bases, the J end lost 4 bases, and 8 bases lay between the germline ends. CDR3 coding DNA: TGTGCCAGCAGCTTATCTTCGGGCTATGGCTACACCTTC. It translates to CASSLSSGYGYTF.

CDR3 sequence: CASSKGDSPLHF. In DNA form, the CDR3 reads TGTGCCAGCAGTAAGGGGGATTCACCCCTCCACTTT. This chain connects TRBV9 to TRBJ1-6, with a tentative D call TRBD1 (6 bases). Trimming removed 5 bases from V and 8 bases from J, with 8 bases in between. The CDR3 has 12 amino acids. The V gene's germline CDR1 is SGDLS and CDR2 YYNGEE.

The CDR3 nucleotides are TGTGCCAGTAGTTTCAGGGTGTGGGACACTGAAGCTTTCTTT. As protein: CASSFRVWDTEAFF. V and J are TRBV19 and TRBJ1-1, with D possibly matching TRBD1 (5 bases). Germline V CDR1 and CDR2: LNHDA, SQIVND (reference sequence). V was shortened by 5 bases and J by 3 bases, with 13 bases between the two germline ends. CDR3 length equals 14 residues.

This chain links TRBV29-1 with TRBJ2-5; 8 positions agree with TRBD2. Germline loops: CDR1 SQVTM, CDR2 ANQGSEA. This CDR3 has 16 residues. Trimming removed 4 bases from V and 5 bases from J; junction bases left unmatched: 15. The CDR3 bases are TGCAGCGTTGGACCAACCGGGAGGGGCCCGCGGGAGACCCAGTACTTC. This translates into CSVGPTGRGPRETQYF.

This clone was recorded only once. The CDR3 loop is CASSFSYEQYF. CDR3 in DNA: TGTGCCAGCAGTTTTTCCTACGAGCAGTACTTC. The rearrangement joins TRBV6-6 to TRBJ2-5, with D uncertain. The J call may be faulty, since TRBJ2-7 better matches the DNA end. Germline CDR1 and CDR2: MNHNY and SVGAGI (reference sequence). CDR3 size: 11 residues.

The chain uses TRBV7-2 and TRBJ2-7, with 9 bases fitting TRBD2. The CDR3 has 12 amino acids. Germline CDR1 reads SGHTA; CDR2 reads FQGNSA. V trimming: 2 bases; J trimming: 10 bases; junction bases outside the gene matches: 3. The CDR3 bases are TGTGCCAGCAGCTTACTAGCGGGGACACAGTACTTC. It codes for CASSLLAGTQYF.

The rearrangement links TRBV6-4 to TRBJ2-1; 9 nucleotides match TRBD1. CDR1 is MRHNA and CDR2 is SNTAGT in the germline V gene. The V gene end was trimmed by 4 bases and the J gene end by 7 bases; junction bases not matched to a gene: 2. The CDR3 loop spans 13 amino acids. CDR3 in amino acids: CASSVGQGNEQFF. CDR3 nucleotide sequence: TGTGCCAGCAGTGTTGGACAGGGGAATGAGCAGTTCTTC.

The rearrangement joins TRBV2 to TRBJ2-1, with 7 bases lining up with TRBD2. There are 13 residues in the CDR3. V was clipped by 10 bases and J by 4 bases; unmatched bases: 7. Looked up from germline, CDR1 is SNHLY and CDR2 is FYNNEI. The CDR3 is CATHLGGYNEQFF. The CDR3, as DNA: TGTGCCACCCACCTGGGGGGGTACAATGAGCAGTTCTTC.

J is TRBJ1-5 and V is TRBV7-2; TRBD1 is a possible D gene (5 bases). The germline CDR1 and CDR2 sequences are SGHTA and FQGNSA. This CDR3 is 16 amino acids long. V was clipped by 4 bases and J by 0 bases, with 13 bases between them. The CDR3 DNA sequence: TGTGCCAGCAGCTCTACACGGGGGTATAGCAATCAGCCCCAGCATTTT. Its translation is CASSSTRGYSNQPQHF.

The rearrangement joins TRBV7-6 to TRBJ2-3; TRBD1 is a possible D gene (6 bases). From germline, CDR1 is SGHVS and CDR2 FNYEAQ. This CDR3 spans 18 amino acids. The germline V and J ends were trimmed by 0 bases and 1 base, with 17 bases remaining between them. CDR3 bases: TGTGCCAGCAGCTTAGCGTTTGGGGCAGGGGCAGGCACAGATACGCAGTATTTT. Residues: CASSLAFGAGAGTDTQYF.

Here the CDR3 DNA reads TGCGCCAGCAGCTCTACTAGCGGGGGGCAAGAGACCCAGTACTTC. Translating it yields CASSSTSGGQETQYF. The rearrangement uses TRBV5-1 and TRBJ2-5, with 12 positions matching TRBD2. Trimming took 3 bases from V and 2 from J; bases not matched to a gene: 2. Germline V gives CDR1 SGHRS, CDR2 YFSETQ. The CDR3 loop spans 15 amino acids.

The chain couples TRBV5-6 to TRBJ2-7; tentatively, D is TRBD1 (9 bases). Germline CDR1 is SGHDT and CDR2 is YYEEEE. The length of the CDR3 is 15 residues. V dropped 4 bases and J dropped 3 bases, with 17 bases sitting between them. The CDR3 bases are TGTGCCAGCAGCCGGGGGGGACAGGGCTTCTACGAGCAGTACTTC. Translated: CASSRGGQGFYEQYF.

This chain joins TRBV19 and TRBJ2-5, with D perhaps TRBD1 (6 bases). The J call is doubtful: the DNA matches TRBJ2-7 better. CDR1 is LNHDA and CDR2 is SQIVND in the germline V gene (reference sequence). CDR3 size: 14 residues. The CDR3 sequence: CASSIPGVVYEQYF. The DNA for the CDR3 is TGTGCCAGTAGTATTCCAGGGGTGGTCTACGAGCAGTACTTC.

Details on this clone: One end of the junction is discordant with germline, which a read error may explain. The CDR3, as DNA: TGTGCCAGCAGCATTACCCGGGACTTCCACAGGCACTTC. This gives the protein CASSITRDFHRHF. The rearrangement joins TRBV5-4 to TRBJ2-5, with a possible D match to TRBD2 (6 bases). The CDR3 spans 13 residues. CDR1 and CDR2 from the germline V gene are SGHNT and YYREEE (reference sequence).